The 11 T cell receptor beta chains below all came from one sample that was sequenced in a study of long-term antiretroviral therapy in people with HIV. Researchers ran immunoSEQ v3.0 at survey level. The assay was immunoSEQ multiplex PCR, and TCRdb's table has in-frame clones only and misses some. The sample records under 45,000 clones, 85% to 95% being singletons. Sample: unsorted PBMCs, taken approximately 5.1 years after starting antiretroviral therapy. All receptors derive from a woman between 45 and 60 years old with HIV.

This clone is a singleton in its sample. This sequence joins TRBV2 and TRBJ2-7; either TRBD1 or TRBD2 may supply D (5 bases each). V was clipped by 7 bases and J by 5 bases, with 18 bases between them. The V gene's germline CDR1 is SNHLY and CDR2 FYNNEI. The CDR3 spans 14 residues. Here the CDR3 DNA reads TGTGCCAGCAAGGGGACGGCAGGGCTCGACGAGCAGTACTTC. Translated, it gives CASKGTAGLDEQYF. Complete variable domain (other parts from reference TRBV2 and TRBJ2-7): EPEVTQTPSHQVTQMGQEVILRCVPISNHLYFYWYRQILGQKVEFLVSFYNNEISEKSEIFDDQFSVERPDGSNFTLKIRSTKLEDSAMYFCASKGTAGLDEQYFGPGTRLTVT.

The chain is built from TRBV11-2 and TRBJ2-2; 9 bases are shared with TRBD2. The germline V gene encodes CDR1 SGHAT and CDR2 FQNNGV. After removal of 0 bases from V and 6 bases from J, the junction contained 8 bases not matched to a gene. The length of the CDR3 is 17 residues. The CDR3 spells CASSLDLASGASGELFF. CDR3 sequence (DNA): TGTGCCAGCAGCTTAGATTTGGCTAGCGGGGCTTCCGGGGAGCTGTTTTTT.

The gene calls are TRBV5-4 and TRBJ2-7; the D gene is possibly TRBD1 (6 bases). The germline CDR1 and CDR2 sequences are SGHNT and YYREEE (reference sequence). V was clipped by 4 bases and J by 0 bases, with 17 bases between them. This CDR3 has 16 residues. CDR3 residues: CASSESPQGYSYEQYF. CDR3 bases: TGTGCCAGCAGCGAGTCTCCACAGGGTTACTCCTACGAGCAGTACTTC.

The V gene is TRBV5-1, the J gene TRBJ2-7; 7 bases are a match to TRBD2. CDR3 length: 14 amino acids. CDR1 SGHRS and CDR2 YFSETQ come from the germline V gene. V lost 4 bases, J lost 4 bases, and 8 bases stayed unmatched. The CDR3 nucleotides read TGCGCCAGCAGCCACGACTGGGGGGGGTACGAGCAGTACTTC. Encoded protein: CASSHDWGGYEQYF.

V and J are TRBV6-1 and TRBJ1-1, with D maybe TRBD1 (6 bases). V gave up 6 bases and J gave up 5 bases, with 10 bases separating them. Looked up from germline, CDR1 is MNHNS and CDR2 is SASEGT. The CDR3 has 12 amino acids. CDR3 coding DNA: TGTGCCAGCAGACAGGGTCTAACTGAAGCTTTCTTT. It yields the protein CASRQGLTEAFF.

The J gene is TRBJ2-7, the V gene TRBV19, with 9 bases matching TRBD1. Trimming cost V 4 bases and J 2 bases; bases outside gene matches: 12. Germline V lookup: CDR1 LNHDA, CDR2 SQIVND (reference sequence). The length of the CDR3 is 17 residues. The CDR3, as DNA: TGTGCCAGTAGTACCCAAGGACAGGGGTCATCCCCCTACGAGCAGTACTTC. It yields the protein CASSTQGQGSSPYEQYF.

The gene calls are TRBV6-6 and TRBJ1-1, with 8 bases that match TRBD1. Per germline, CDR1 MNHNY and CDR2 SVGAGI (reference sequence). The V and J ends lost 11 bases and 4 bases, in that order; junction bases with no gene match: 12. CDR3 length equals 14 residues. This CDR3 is CAVFLRTGTTEAFF. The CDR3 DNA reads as TGTGCCGTCTTTCTTCGGACAGGGACCACTGAAGCTTTCTTT.

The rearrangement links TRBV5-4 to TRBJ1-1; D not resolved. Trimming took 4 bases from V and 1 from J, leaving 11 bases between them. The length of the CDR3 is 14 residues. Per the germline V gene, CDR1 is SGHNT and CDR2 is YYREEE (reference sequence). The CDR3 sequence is CASSPSAGNTEAFF. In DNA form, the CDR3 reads TGTGCCAGCAGCCCTTCAGCAGGGAACACTGAAGCTTTCTTT.

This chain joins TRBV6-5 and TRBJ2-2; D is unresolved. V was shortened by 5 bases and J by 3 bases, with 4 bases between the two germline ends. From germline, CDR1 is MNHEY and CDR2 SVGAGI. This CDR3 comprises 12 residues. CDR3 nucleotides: TGTGCCAGCAGTACCTACACCGGGGAGCTGTTTTTT. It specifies CASSTYTGELFF.

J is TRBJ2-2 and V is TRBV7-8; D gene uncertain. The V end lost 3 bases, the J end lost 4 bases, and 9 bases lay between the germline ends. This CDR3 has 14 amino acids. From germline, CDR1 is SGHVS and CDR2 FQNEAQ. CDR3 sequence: CASSFYDGTGELFF. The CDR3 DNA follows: TGTGCCAGCAGCTTTTATGACGGCACCGGGGAGCTGTTTTTT.

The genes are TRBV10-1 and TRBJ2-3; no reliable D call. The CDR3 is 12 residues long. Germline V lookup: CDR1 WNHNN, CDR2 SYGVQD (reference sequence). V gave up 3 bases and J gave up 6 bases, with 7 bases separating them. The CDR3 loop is CASSDPVDTQYF. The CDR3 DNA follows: TGCGCCAGCAGTGATCCAGTGGATACGCAGTATTTT.